This T cell receptor (beta chain) is drawn from a study of T cell responses to AZD1222 COVID-19 vaccine. General study points: Samples come after the peak T cell response, not at day 14. Among vaccine-associated CD4 TCRs, coverage spanned spike, with dominance at 160-218 and 743-854. Within unmutated variant regions lay the reported targets of nearly half of spike-specific TCRs. The sample set comprised mostly white British donors with more females, and clonal diversity was possibly underestimated.

TCRdb keeps only in-frame clones here, not all; method: immunoSEQ multiplex PCR. The table lists fewer than 100,000 clones, approximately 84% of them singletons. Of note for this clone: Its antigen is unknown.

This CDR3 has 15 residues. Germline V gene sequence: CDR1 MNHEY, CDR2 SVGAGI. V shed 6 bases and J 0 bases; nucleotides not matched to a gene: 7. The receptor's source is an adult in good health. The chain employs TRBV6-5 and TRBJ1-1, with TRBD1 identical over 7 bases. Sequenced here: peripheral blood, sampled on day 0 of AZD1222 vaccination. The chain's CDR3 is CASSPGQSMNTEAFF. In DNA form, the CDR3 reads TGTGCCAGCAGCCCGGGACAGAGCATGAACACTGAAGCTTTCTTT.